These 23 T cell receptor beta chains came from one sample sequenced in a study of blood T cell repertoires in COVID-19. Repertoires were generated with immunoSEQ multiplex PCR, while TCRdb's copy carries only in-frame clones and drops some. The table includes 200,000 or so clones, around 84% detected once. Sequencing used peripheral blood. All receptors come from a man in his sixties with acute or convalescent COVID-19.

The sample holds one count of this clone. This chain joins TRBV6-5 and TRBJ2-5; the match to TRBD2 covers 8 bases. The V and J ends lost 2 bases and 5 bases, in that order; junction bases with no gene match: 4. Germline V gives CDR1 MNHEY, CDR2 SVGAGI. There are 14 residues in the CDR3. The CDR3 here is CASSYRGLGETQYF. The CDR3 DNA is TGTGCCAGCAGTTACCGGGGACTAGGGGAGACCCAGTACTTC.

This chain joins TRBV7-9 and TRBJ2-5; no reliable D call. This CDR3 region has 13 residues. V gave up 3 bases and J gave up 1 base, with 6 bases separating them. CDR1 and CDR2 (germline): SEHNR, FQNEAQ (reference sequence). CDR3 region: CASSFWSQETQYF. The CDR3 DNA sequence: TGTGCCAGCAGCTTCTGGAGCCAAGAGACCCAGTACTTC.

CDR3 in DNA: TGTGCCAGCAGGTACAGGGGAAACAATCAGCCCCAGCATTTT. Amino acid sequence: CASRYRGNNQPQHF. The V call is TRBV2, the J call TRBJ1-5; 7 bases fit TRBD1. The CDR3 sequence is 14 residues long. Germline assignment: CDR1 SNHLY and CDR2 FYNNEI. V was pared by 6 bases and J by 3 bases, with 5 bases of the junction left unmatched.

This clone appeared once. The genes are TRBV29-1 and TRBJ2-2, with D possibly matching TRBD1 (5 bases). Trimming stripped 7 bases from V and 1 base from J, with 19 bases between. From germline, CDR1 is SQVTM and CDR2 ANQGSEA. The CDR3 covers 16 residues. Here the CDR3 DNA reads TGCAGCGGAGGACACGGCACTGCGGAGAACACCGGGGAGCTGTTTTTT. As protein: CSGGHGTAENTGELFF.

The V gene is TRBV18, the J gene TRBJ2-3; 8 bases are shared with TRBD1. Looked up from germline, CDR1 is KGHSH and CDR2 is LQKENI. This CDR3 has 14 residues. J was trimmed by 4 bases and V by 4 bases; bases with no gene match: 4. CDR3 sequence: CASSQDRVPDTQYF. The DNA for the CDR3 is TGTGCCAGCTCACAGGACAGGGTCCCAGATACGCAGTATTTT.

V and J are TRBV1 and TRBJ2-2; the DNA was not used to check the table's D call, TRBD2. TRBV1 is a pseudogene segment. The length of the CDR3 is 13 residues. The CDR3 DNA is TGCACCAGCAGCCAAGCTAACACCGGGGAGCTGTTTTTT. Its translation is CTSSQANTGELFF.

The chain links TRBV5-1 to TRBJ2-3; 9 bases agree with TRBD1. CDR3 size: 15 residues. Per the germline V gene, CDR1 is SGHRS and CDR2 is YFSETQ. The V gene end was trimmed by 1 base and the J gene end by 3 bases; junction bases not matched to a gene: 3. This chain's CDR3 is CASSLTGQGTDTQYF. CDR3 in DNA: TGCGCCAGCAGCTTGACGGGACAGGGAACAGATACGCAGTATTTT.

V gene TRBV3-1 (or the pseudogene TRBV3-2) combines with J gene TRBJ2-5, with TRBD2 matching 9 bases. The V segment lost 1 base and the J segment 5 bases; nucleotides outside the gene matches: 17. The CDR3 is 19 residues long. Germline loops: CDR1 LGHDT, CDR2 YNNKEL (reference sequence). Here the CDR3 DNA reads TGTGCCAGCAGCCAAGCGTTCTCGTTCCAGCGGGGGGCTGGGGAGACCCAGTACTTC. Translating it yields CASSQAFSFQRGAGETQYF.

This chain connects TRBV7-9 to TRBJ1-2; D may be TRBD1 (6 bases). Germline CDR1 reads SEHNR; CDR2 reads FQNEAQ (reference sequence). The length of the CDR3 is 14 residues. V was trimmed by 5 bases and J by 5 bases, leaving 15 bases between them. CDR3 sequence reads: CASSQLGGAYGYTF. In DNA, the CDR3 is TGTGCCAGCAGCCAACTGGGGGGGGCGTATGGCTACACCTTC.

This clone was found a few times. The chain carries TRBV7-8 and TRBJ2-1, with TRBD2 identical over 9 bases. The V segment lost 5 bases and the J segment 5 bases; nucleotides outside the gene matches: 10. This CDR3 region has 16 residues. Germline V gene sequence: CDR1 SGHVS, CDR2 FQNEAQ. CDR3 coding DNA: TGTGCCAGCAGCGCCGGGCTAGCGGGGATACACAATGAGCAGTTCTTC. Translating gives CASSAGLAGIHNEQFF.

This chain joins TRBV28 and TRBJ1-4; TRBD1 matches at 10 bases. This CDR3 is built from 19 residues. Germline CDR1 is MDHEN and CDR2 is SYDVKM. Trimming removed 5 bases from V and 5 bases from J; junction bases left unmatched: 17. Here the CDR3 reads CASSPDRGRAPLENEKLFF. The CDR3, as DNA: TGTGCCAGCAGTCCAGACAGGGGGCGGGCCCCCCTGGAGAATGAAAAACTGTTTTTT. Variable domain in full (rest from reference TRBV28 and TRBJ1-4): DVKVTQSSRYLVKRTGEKVFLECVQDMDHENMFWYRQDPGLGLRLIYFSYDVKMKEKGDIPEGYSVSREKKERFSLILESASTNQTSMYLCASSPDRGRAPLENEKLFFGSGTQLSVL.

The rearrangement joins TRBV7-2 to TRBJ2-6; D is unclear. The CDR3 has 17 amino acids. V shed 2 bases and J shed 0 bases, with 11 bases lying between them. CDR1 and CDR2 (germline): SGHTA, FQGNSA. CDR3 sequence: CASSLIWAYSGANVLTF. As DNA, the CDR3 is TGTGCCAGCAGCTTAATATGGGCCTACTCTGGGGCCAACGTCCTGACTTTC.

CDR3 sequence reads: CASSYMRGVGESTDTQYF. The CDR3 DNA reads as TGTGCCAGCAGTTACATGCGGGGGGTAGGGGAAAGCACAGATACGCAGTATTTT. The V gene is TRBV6-2 or TRBV6-3, the J gene TRBJ2-3; TRBD2 aligns across 8 bases. With 2 bases clipped from V and 0 bases from J, the junction kept 10 bases outside the gene matches. In germline, CDR1 is MNHEY, CDR2 SVGEGT. The CDR3 runs to 18 residues.

The chain employs TRBV2 and TRBJ1-5; D is perhaps TRBD1 (5 bases). The V end was cut by 8 bases, the J end by 0 bases, with 14 bases between. The CDR3 is 15 amino acids. Germline loops: CDR1 SNHLY, CDR2 FYNNEI. This CDR3 is CASLGEAYSNQPQHF. For the CDR3, the DNA is TGTGCCAGCCTGGGGGAGGCTTATAGCAATCAGCCCCAGCATTTT. The whole variable domain, remainder taken from reference TRBV2 and TRBJ1-5, is EPEVTQTPSHQVTQMGQEVILRCVPISNHLYFYWYRQILGQKVEFLVSFYNNEISEKSEIFDDQFSVERPDGSNFTLKIRSTKLEDSAMYFCASLGEAYSNQPQHFGDGTRLSIL.

The chain recombines TRBV6-1 with TRBJ1-1, with TRBD1 as a possible D gene (6 bases). The CDR3 is 17 amino acids. Germline CDR1 reads MNHNS; CDR2 reads SASEGT. V was trimmed by 4 bases and J by 3 bases, leaving 21 bases between them. The CDR3 loop is CASSGAFLQGPHTEAFF. The CDR3 coding sequence is TGTGCCAGCAGTGGAGCCTTCCTTCAGGGGCCGCACACTGAAGCTTTCTTT.

The genes are TRBV5-8 and TRBJ2-1, with TRBD2 identical over 15 bases. Looked up from germline, CDR1 is SGHTS and CDR2 is YDEGEE. The CDR3 spans 18 residues. V trimming: 4 bases; J trimming: 5 bases; junction bases outside the gene matches: 10. The CDR3 DNA sequence: TGTGCCAGCAGCAACTCCGGACTAGCGGGGGGGTCCCACAATGAGCAGTTCTTC. Amino acid sequence: CASSNSGLAGGSHNEQFF.

The chain has TRBV7-2 and TRBJ2-7; 8 nucleotides align to TRBD2. V gave up 4 bases and J gave up 5 bases; unmatched junction bases: 13. CDR1 is SGHTA, CDR2 FQGNSA, per germline. CDR3 length: 16 amino acids. This CDR3 reads CASSWVGPAGENEQYF. The CDR3 coding sequence is TGTGCCAGCAGCTGGGTGGGGCCAGCGGGGGAAAACGAGCAGTACTTC.

V gene TRBV19 combines with J gene TRBJ1-2, with 8 nucleotides matching TRBD1. CDR1 is LNHDA and CDR2 is SQIVND in the germline V gene (reference sequence). The CDR3 contains 15 residues. V lost 7 bases and J lost 8; bases outside the gene matches: 15. The CDR3 spells CASMDWGQGAGGYTF. The CDR3 bases are TGTGCCAGTATGGATTGGGGGCAGGGGGCCGGAGGCTACACCTTC.

This rearrangement joins TRBV7-3 to TRBJ2-5, with TRBD1 identical over 8 bases. This CDR3 has 15 residues. The V gene end was trimmed by 3 bases and the J gene end by 2 bases; junction bases not matched to a gene: 5. Germline V lookup: CDR1 SGHTA, CDR2 FQGTGA. For the CDR3, the DNA is TGTGCCAGCAGCTTTCAGGGGGCATTTCAAGAGACCCAGTACTTC. Translating it yields CASSFQGAFQETQYF.

In its sample, this clone was seen many times. This CDR3 is CASSYSGQGREETQYF. In DNA form, the CDR3 reads TGTGCCAGCAGTTACTCAGGGCAGGGCCGGGAAGAGACCCAGTACTTC. The V and J genes are TRBV6-5 and TRBJ2-5; TRBD1 is a possible D gene (5 bases). Germline CDR1 MNHEY, CDR2 SVGAGI. V shed 0 bases and J shed 3 bases, with 14 bases lying between them. The CDR3 has 16 amino acids.

About this clone: Additional DNA sequences in this sample encode the identical CDR3. The V call is TRBV18, the J call TRBJ2-4, with D perhaps matching TRBD1 (5 bases). The CDR3 sequence is 14 residues long. The germline gives CDR1 KGHSH, CDR2 LQKENI. V was cut by 3 bases and J by 0 bases, with 6 bases left in between. The CDR3 DNA sequence: TGTGCCAGCTCACCGGGGCTAGCCAAAAACATTCAGTACTTC. This translates into CASSPGLAKNIQYF.

The chain links TRBV10-3 to TRBJ1-5, with 12 positions matching TRBD1. The germline gives CDR1 ENHRY, CDR2 SYGVKD. The CDR3 runs to 17 residues. The junction had 10 bases not matched to a gene; V was cut back by 8 bases and J by 2 bases. The CDR3: CAIGTGGSSRGNQPQHF. The CDR3 nucleotides read TGTGCCATCGGGACAGGGGGCTCATCCCGGGGCAATCAGCCCCAGCATTTT.

The chain couples TRBV19 to TRBJ1-1, with 9 bases aligning to TRBD1. J was trimmed by 5 bases and V by 3 bases; bases with no gene match: 7. CDR1 and CDR2 from the germline V gene are LNHDA and SQIVND (reference sequence). The CDR3 runs 15 residues. The CDR3 coding sequence is TGTGCCAGTAGTATGAGGGGACAGGGAGGAACTGAAGCTTTCTTT. Protein: CASSMRGQGGTEAFF.